This TCR beta chain came from a study of blood T cells in healthy people across ages. Study summary: About one barcoded beta molecule was captured per two T cells (by template switching).

This clonotype was observed a few times. Its target is not known. Sample donors were healthy Caucasian individuals that came from Russia, aged roughly 6 to 95. Sample-barcoded 5' priming and a J-beta primer mix drove a second PCR of about 6 to 12 cycles. Via MiXCR, TCRdb re-called the 5' RACE reads, giving one row per CDR3 protein. The sample consists of hundreds of thousands of distinct CDR3 sequences, 20% to 25% of them appearing once. Broader study findings: Researchers judged that diversity estimates from one million T cells fell short of true values. Observed TCR beta diversity per million T cells went down as age went up. This fall followed a roughly linear course with age.

The receptor's source is a man between 65 and 80 years old in good health. The sequenced sample consisted of blood.

CDR3: CSVEHRGSYNEQFF. The CDR3 region has the DNA TGCAGCGTTGAGCACAGGGGCTCCTACAATGAGCAGTTCTTC. The rearrangement links TRBV29-1 to TRBJ2-1; TRBD1 matches at 7 bases. CDR3 length: 14 residues. Germline CDR1 reads SQVTM; CDR2 reads ANQGSEA. The junction had 2 bases not matched to a gene; V was cut back by 3 bases and J by 0 bases.